The entry below gives a single TCR beta chain sequence along with its context. No antigen is known for it. After removal of 0 bases from V and 5 bases from J, the junction contained 1 base not matched to a gene. The CDR3 totals 13 residues. Germline assignment: CDR1 LNHNV and CDR2 YYDKDF (reference sequence). This sample stems from a study of cytomegalovirus exposure and HLA in healthy donors. About the study: An analysis done earlier identified about 100 million unique TCR beta sequences from about 179 million T cells.

Study results and limitations: Productive rates of about 87% or about 30% were seen for most TCR beta V segments in an earlier analysis.

The PCR had 60 Vbeta and 13 Jbeta primers. Only in-frame clones appear in the TCRdb table, and some are missing; sequencing was by immunoSEQ multiplex PCR. Among approximately 140,000 clones listed, about two thirds were seen once. This receptor was taken from a woman in her late teens or twenties in good health and CMV-seronegative. The chain couples TRBV15 to TRBJ2-7, with 7 nucleotides matching TRBD2. The sequenced sample consisted of PBMCs. This CDR3 is CATSRDAGDEQYV. The CDR3 coding sequence is TGTGCCACCAGCAGAGATGCGGGAGACGAGCAGTACGTC.